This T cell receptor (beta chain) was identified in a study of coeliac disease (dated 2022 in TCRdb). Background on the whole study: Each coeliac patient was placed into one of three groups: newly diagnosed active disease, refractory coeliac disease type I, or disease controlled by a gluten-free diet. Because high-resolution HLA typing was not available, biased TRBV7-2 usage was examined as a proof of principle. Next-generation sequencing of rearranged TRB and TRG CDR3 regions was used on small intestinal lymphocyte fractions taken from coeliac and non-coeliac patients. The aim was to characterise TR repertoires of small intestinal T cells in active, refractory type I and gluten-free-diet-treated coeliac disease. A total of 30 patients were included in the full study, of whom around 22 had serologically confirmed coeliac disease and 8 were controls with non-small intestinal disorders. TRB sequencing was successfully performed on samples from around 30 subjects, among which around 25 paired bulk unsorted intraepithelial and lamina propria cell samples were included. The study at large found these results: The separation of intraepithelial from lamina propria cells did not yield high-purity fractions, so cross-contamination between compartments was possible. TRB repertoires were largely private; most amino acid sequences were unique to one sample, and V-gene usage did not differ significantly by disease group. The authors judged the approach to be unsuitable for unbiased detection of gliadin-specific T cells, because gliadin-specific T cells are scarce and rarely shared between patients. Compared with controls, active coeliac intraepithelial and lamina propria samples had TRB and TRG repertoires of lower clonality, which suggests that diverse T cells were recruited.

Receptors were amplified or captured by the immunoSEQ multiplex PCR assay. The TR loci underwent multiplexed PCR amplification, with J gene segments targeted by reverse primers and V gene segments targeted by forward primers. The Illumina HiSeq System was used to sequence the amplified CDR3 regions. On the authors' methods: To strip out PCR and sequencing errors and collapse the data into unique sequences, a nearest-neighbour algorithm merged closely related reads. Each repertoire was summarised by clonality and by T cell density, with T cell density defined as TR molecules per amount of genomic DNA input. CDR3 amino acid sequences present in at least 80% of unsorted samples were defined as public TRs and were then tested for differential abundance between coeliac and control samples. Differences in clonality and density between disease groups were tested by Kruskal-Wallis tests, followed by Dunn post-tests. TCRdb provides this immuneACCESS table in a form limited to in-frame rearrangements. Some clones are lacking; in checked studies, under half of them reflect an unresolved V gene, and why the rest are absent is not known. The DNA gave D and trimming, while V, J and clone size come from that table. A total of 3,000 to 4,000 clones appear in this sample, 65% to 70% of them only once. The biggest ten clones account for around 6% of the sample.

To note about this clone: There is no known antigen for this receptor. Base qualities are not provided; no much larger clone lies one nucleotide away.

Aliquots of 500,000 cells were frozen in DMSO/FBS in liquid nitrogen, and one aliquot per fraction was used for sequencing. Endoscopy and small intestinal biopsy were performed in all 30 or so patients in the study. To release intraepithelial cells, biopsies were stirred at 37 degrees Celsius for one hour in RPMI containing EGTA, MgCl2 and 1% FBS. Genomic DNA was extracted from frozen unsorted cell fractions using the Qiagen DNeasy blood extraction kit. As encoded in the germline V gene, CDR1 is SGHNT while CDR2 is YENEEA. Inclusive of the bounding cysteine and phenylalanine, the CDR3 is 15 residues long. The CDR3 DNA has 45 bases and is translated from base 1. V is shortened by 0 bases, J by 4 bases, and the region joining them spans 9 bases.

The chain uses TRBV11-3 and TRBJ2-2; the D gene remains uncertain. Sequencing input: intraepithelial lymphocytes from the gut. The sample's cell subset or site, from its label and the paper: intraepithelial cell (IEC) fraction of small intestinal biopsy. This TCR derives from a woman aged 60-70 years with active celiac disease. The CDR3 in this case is CASSLDGRSTGELFF. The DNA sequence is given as TGTGCCAGCAGCTTAGATGGGCGATCCACCGGGGAGCTGTTTTTT.